The present T cell receptor beta chain was sequenced within a study of blood T cell repertoires in COVID-19. Looking at the study overall: Some COVID-19 samples were acute and others convalescent; all came from the United States, Italy and Spain. T cells, B-cell-depleted T cells, or PBMCs supplied cDNA or gDNA.

This clone occurred a few times. Germline V lookup: CDR1 SGHRS, CDR2 YFSETQ. This CDR3 is 14 amino acids long. With V trimmed by 3 bases and J by 5 bases, 4 bases remained unmatched. Original data processing: Reference gene primer amplification gave estimated nucleated cell counts. The method was immunoSEQ multiplex PCR; TCRdb's version includes in-frame clones alone and lacks a portion of them. Clonal size and the V and J genes are those of that table, whereas D and trimming came from the DNA. The top ten hold roughly 14% of the sample, which has tens of thousands of clones, more than 80% seen once. Source material: peripheral blood. The gene calls are TRBV5-1 and TRBJ1-2; 10 nucleotides match TRBD1. This TCR was sampled from a man aged 50 to 60 with active or convalescent COVID-19. CDR3 sequence reads: CASSSGTGEYGYTF. CDR3 DNA sequence: TGCGCCAGCAGCTCCGGGACAGGGGAGTATGGCTACACCTTC.